The T cell receptor (beta chain) under discussion was sequenced for a study of Graves' ophthalmopathy and Graves' hyperthyroidism. Worth noting for this clonotype: A much larger clone sits a single nucleotide away, making a read error possible.

Other autoimmune diseases, uncontrolled infections, pregnancy or lactation excluded patients from enrollment. CDR1 LNHNV and CDR2 YYDKDF come from the germline V gene (reference sequence). Trimming shortened V by 0 bases and J by 4 bases, and 13 bases separated the two germline ends. This CDR3 has 15 residues. Transcripts of RNA were the source for amplifying TCR beta CDR3 regions. HTBI primers served in a first-round RT-PCR, which a second-round multiplex PCR followed. Using its own MiXCR run on the multiplex PCR reads, TCRdb lists one record per CDR3 protein. Of more than 300,000 distinct CDR3 sequences in the sample, approximately 17% were seen once.

The TCR was taken from an adult woman with stable Graves' hyperthyroidism. Material for sequencing was peripheral blood. The V call is TRBV15, the J call TRBJ2-7; D gene uncertain. The CDR3 is CATSRDLDGEYEQYF. CDR3 DNA: TGTGCCACCAGCAGAGATTTGGACGGCGAGTACGAGCAGTACTTC. Full variable domain (rest looked up from reference TRBV15 and TRBJ2-7): DAMVIQNPRYQVTQFGKPVTLSCSQTLNHNVMYWYQQKSSQAPKLLFHYYDKDFNNEADTPDNFQSRRPNTSFCFLDIRSPGLGDTAMYLCATSRDLDGEYEQYFGPGTRLTVT.